The 8 T cell receptor beta chains reported below all come from one sample, sequenced in a study of blood T cells in healthy people across ages. Primers used in a second PCR of about 7 to 12 cycles were a sample-barcoded 5' primer and a J-beta primer mix. TCRdb ran MiXCR on the 5' RACE reads and lists one entry per CDR3 protein. The sample lists roughly 800,000 distinct CDR3 sequences, roughly 64% seen once, with approximately 20% in the top ten. Sequenced: blood. Every receptor here comes from a man aged 25-45 years in good health.

The chain is built from TRBV20-1 and TRBJ2-1; weak D call: TRBD1 (5 bases). This CDR3 is built from 11 residues. Germline CDR1 DFQATT, CDR2 SNEGSKA (reference sequence). V lost 6 bases to trimming and J lost 8 bases, with 11 bases between them. CDR3 sequence: CSADTGHEQFF. CDR3 nucleotide sequence: TGCAGTGCGGATACAGGCCATGAGCAGTTCTTC.

The CDR3 spells CASMRQANSPLHF. The CDR3 nucleotides read TGTGCCAGCATGAGACAGGCAAATTCACCCCTCCACTTT. The rearrangement uses TRBV28 and TRBJ1-6, with a weak D call TRBD1 (6 bases). This CDR3 region has 13 residues. Trimming left V 7 bases short and J 7 bases short, with 11 bases between. From germline, CDR1 is MDHEN and CDR2 SYDVKM.

The chain recombines TRBV7-9 with TRBJ1-2, with no clear D. With 2 bases removed from V and 6 bases from J, the gap between germline ends came to 16 bases. This CDR3 is built from 15 residues. Germline CDR1 is SEHNR and CDR2 is FQNEAQ (reference sequence). The CDR3 spells CASSLSEGVLNGYTF. The CDR3 bases are TGTGCCAGCAGCTTATCTGAGGGAGTGTTGAATGGCTACACCTTC.

In this sample, this clonotype turned up a few times. This sequence joins TRBV7-9 and TRBJ2-1; 10 bases align to TRBD2. The CDR3 runs 14 residues. Germline V gives CDR1 SEHNR, CDR2 FQNEAQ (reference sequence). The V and J ends lost 3 bases and 7 bases, in that order; junction bases with no gene match: 3. The CDR3 protein is CASSLGLALNEQFF. DNA for the CDR3: TGTGCCAGCAGCTTGGGACTAGCGTTGAATGAGCAGTTCTTC.

This clonotype turned up a few times. The V call is TRBV10-3, the J call TRBJ2-1, with 7 bases matching TRBD2. The length of the CDR3 is 14 residues. The germline gives CDR1 ENHRY, CDR2 SYGVKD. Trimming cost V 5 bases and J 8 bases; bases outside gene matches: 9. CDR3 sequence (DNA): TGTGCCATCAGTCGGTGGGACCGGGAGGATGAGCAGTTCTTC. It codes for CAISRWDREDEQFF.

This sequence joins TRBV7-8 and TRBJ2-5, with 9 bases identical to TRBD2. The assigned J gene may be wrong: the sequence end matches TRBJ2-7 better. The germline V gene has CDR1 SGHVS and CDR2 FQNEAQ. The CDR3 covers 14 residues. For the CDR3, the DNA is TGTGCCAGCAGCCGGAGACTAGCGGACTACGAGCAGTACTTC. This encodes CASSRRLADYEQYF.

V usage is TRBV7-9 and J usage is TRBJ2-5; perhaps TRBD1 as D (6 bases). V lost 4 bases and J lost 5, with 17 bases in between. Germline lookup yields CDR1 SEHNR and CDR2 FQNEAQ (reference sequence). The CDR3 sequence is 15 residues long. CDR3 sequence (DNA): TGTGCCAGCAGCTACCCAGGACAGCAAAGGGAGACCCAGTACTTC. Translation: CASSYPGQQRETQYF.

The rearrangement joins TRBV20-1 to TRBJ2-1; D may be TRBD1 (6 bases). CDR3 length equals 13 residues. Per germline, CDR1 DFQATT and CDR2 SNEGSKA (reference sequence). CDR3: CRINRQVYNEQFF. DNA of the CDR3: TGCAGGATTAACAGACAGGTATACAATGAGCAGTTCTTC.